The present TCR beta chain was sequenced within a study of cytomegalovirus exposure and HLA in healthy donors. Findings of the study overall: Most TCR sequences were uncommon, yet certain public TCRs appeared in many donors. In vitro data verified a few CMV-associated chains as specific for CMV antigens. There were 150 to 200 TCR beta chains listed as cytomegalovirus-associated.

The donors were in the approximately 130-subject validation cohort; that cohort was separate from the roughly 660-subject first cohort. Trimming cost V 7 bases and J 3 bases, with 10 bases left between them. The CDR3 covers 13 residues. Looked up from germline, CDR1 is SNHLY and CDR2 is FYNNEI. Sequenced by immunoSEQ multiplex PCR; TCRdb stores in-frame clones only, minus some. The repertoire has about 110,000 clones, around 95% of them found once; the top ten carry about 0.7%. A few counts support this clone. The antigen is undetermined. This TCR came from a woman between 18 and 29 years old in good health and CMV-seronegative. The sequencing sample was made of PBMCs. The rearrangement links TRBV2 to TRBJ1-5; D possibly corresponds to TRBD1 (5 bases). The CDR3 is CASIGGNNQPQHF. The CDR3, as DNA: TGTGCCAGCATCGGGGGGAACAATCAGCCCCAGCATTTT.